The 20 T cell receptor beta chains given below trace back to one sample, sequenced in a study of blood T cell repertoires in COVID-19. TCRdb's table, derived via immunoSEQ multiplex PCR, lists solely in-frame clones and lacks some. The sample holds some 370,000 clones; roughly 89% are singletons and the top ten take 6.5%. Source material: peripheral blood. The receptors come from a man aged 18 to 30 with active or convalescent COVID-19.

The V call is TRBV28, the J call TRBJ1-1; 7 nucleotides align to TRBD1. The V gene end was trimmed by 4 bases and the J gene end by 0 bases; junction bases not matched to a gene: 2. The CDR3 loop spans 14 amino acids. CDR1 is MDHEN and CDR2 is SYDVKM in the germline V gene. For the CDR3, the DNA is TGTGCCAGCAGTTGGGGACAGTTGAACACTGAAGCTTTCTTT. It yields the protein CASSWGQLNTEAFF.

V gene TRBV6-2 or TRBV6-3 combines with J gene TRBJ1-1; a weak D match, TRBD1 (5 bases). The V end was cut by 0 bases, the J end by 5 bases, with 10 bases between. CDR3 length: 14 residues. The germline CDR1 and CDR2 sequences are MNHEY and SVGEGT. In DNA form, the CDR3 reads TGTGCCAGCAGTTACTCCACCCGGGGGACTGAAGCTTTCTTT. Its translation: CASSYSTRGTEAFF.

This rearrangement joins TRBV6-5 to TRBJ2-1; D unresolved. The CDR3 consists of 13 residues. Germline loops: CDR1 MNHEY, CDR2 SVGAGI. Trimming took 7 bases from V and 0 from J, leaving 7 bases between them. CDR3 sequence reads: CASTVSSYNEQFF. CDR3 bases: TGTGCCAGCACCGTGAGCTCCTACAATGAGCAGTTCTTC.

This rearrangement joins TRBV30 to TRBJ2-5; TRBD1 agrees at 9 bases. The trim removed 4 bases at V and 5 bases at J, leaving 2 bases unmatched. The CDR3 loop spans 12 amino acids. The V gene's germline CDR1 is GTSNPN and CDR2 SVGIG (reference sequence). The CDR3 protein is CAWNTGGETQYF. CDR3 nucleotides: TGTGCCTGGAACACAGGGGGCGAGACCCAGTACTTC.

The V call is TRBV27, the J call TRBJ1-5, with D unclear. Germline values: CDR1 MNHEY, CDR2 SMNVEV (reference sequence). The V end was cut by 3 bases, the J end by 2 bases, with 11 bases between. The CDR3 is 15 amino acids. CDR3 coding DNA: TGTGCCAGCAGTTTCTTCGGGTCGGGCAATCAGCCCCAGCATTTT. This translates into CASSFFGSGNQPQHF.

This clone has just one count. J is TRBJ2-1 and V is TRBV6-6, with 10 nucleotides matching TRBD2. The CDR3 has 15 residues. Germline V gene data show CDR1 as MNHNY and CDR2 as SVGAGI (reference sequence). Trimming cost V 4 bases and J 2 bases; bases outside gene matches: 2. CDR3 sequence reads: CASSLAGGPYNEQFF. For the CDR3, the DNA is TGTGCCAGCAGTTTAGCGGGGGGACCCTACAATGAGCAGTTCTTC.

This clone was counted only a few times. The V and J genes are TRBV7-9 and TRBJ1-1, with 7 bases matching TRBD1. The CDR3 sequence is 15 residues long. Germline V lookup: CDR1 SEHNR, CDR2 FQNEAQ (reference sequence). V lost 6 bases, J lost 1 base, and 8 bases stayed unmatched. Here the CDR3 reads CASRHRGRGNTEAFF. In nucleotides, the CDR3 is TGTGCCAGCAGACACAGGGGTCGGGGGAACACTGAAGCTTTCTTT.

The CDR3 bases are TGTGCCAGCAGCCAAGATGGGACTAGCGGACCGAGCACAGATACGCAGTATTTT. It translates to CASSQDGTSGPSTDTQYF. The V gene is TRBV4-2, the J gene TRBJ2-3; TRBD2 matches 11 bases. Trimming took 0 bases from V and 0 from J; bases not matched to a gene: 5. The CDR3 consists of 18 residues. The germline V gene has CDR1 LGHNA and CDR2 YNFKEQ.

Note on this clone: The same CDR3 is also encoded by other DNA sequences in this sample. The chain employs TRBV6-5 and TRBJ1-5; no clear D. Trimming stripped 0 bases from V and 4 bases from J, with 13 bases between. This CDR3 comprises 16 residues. Germline V CDR1 and CDR2: MNHEY, SVGAGI. DNA for the CDR3: TGTGCCAGCAGTTACTCCTCGCGGGGATGGAATCAGCCCCAGCATTTT. Translated, it gives CASSYSSRGWNQPQHF.

DNA for the CDR3: TGTGCCAGCAGCTTATTATTGACAGGGAGCTATGGCTACACCTTC. It specifies CASSLLLTGSYGYTF. V is TRBV7-9 and J is TRBJ1-2, with 7 bases fitting TRBD1. The ends lost 2 bases at V and 4 bases at J; junction bases unmatched: 7. In germline, CDR1 is SEHNR, CDR2 FQNEAQ (reference sequence). The CDR3 has 15 amino acids.

The V gene is TRBV18, the J gene TRBJ2-3; D is ambiguous. Germline CDR1 is KGHSH and CDR2 is LQKENI. Trimming stripped 0 bases from V and 5 bases from J, with 6 bases between. The CDR3 runs to 13 residues. CDR3: CASSPPLVDTQYF. Here the CDR3 DNA reads TGTGCCAGCTCACCACCTCTCGTAGATACGCAGTATTTT.

This clone showed up just a few times. This chain uses TRBV7-6 with TRBJ1-4; 8 nucleotides match TRBD1. Trimming removed 8 bases from V and 8 bases from J; junction bases left unmatched: 10. This CDR3 region has 14 residues. Germline lookup yields CDR1 SGHVS and CDR2 FNYEAQ. The CDR3 spells CASSPGTGGEKLFF. DNA for the CDR3: TGTGCCAGCTCCCCCGGGACAGGCGGGGAAAAACTGTTTTTT.

This chain links TRBV7-2 with TRBJ1-2; D gene ambiguous. V dropped 5 bases and J dropped 6 bases, with 7 bases sitting between them. CDR1 and CDR2 (germline): SGHTA, FQGNSA. This CDR3 contains 11 residues. The CDR3 loop reads CASSLSHGYTF. The CDR3 nucleotides read TGTGCCAGCAGCCTGTCCCATGGCTACACCTTC. Complete variable domain (other parts from reference TRBV7-2 and TRBJ1-2): GAGVSQSPSNKVTEKGKDVELRCDPISGHTALYWYRQSLGQGLEFLIYFQGNSAPDKSGLPSDRFSAERTGGSVSTLTIQRTQQEDSAVYLCASSLSHGYTFGSGTRLTVV.

This clone showed up just a few times. This chain links TRBV5-1 with TRBJ1-4, with 11 bases identical to TRBD1. CDR3 length equals 20 residues. The V gene's germline CDR1 is SGHRS and CDR2 YFSETQ. Trimming took 2 bases from V and 0 from J; bases not matched to a gene: 12. CDR3 bases: TGCGCCAGCAGCTTATACCGTCCCAGGACAGGGGGCGCAACTAATGAAAAACTGTTTTTT. This sequence encodes CASSLYRPRTGGATNEKLFF.

CDR3 in DNA: TGTGCCAGCAGTTCTAGCGGGAAAGGGGATGAGCAGTTCTTC. Protein product: CASSSSGKGDEQFF. V and J are TRBV28 and TRBJ2-1; TRBD2 matches at 9 bases. The V gene end was trimmed by 4 bases and the J gene end by 8 bases; junction bases not matched to a gene: 6. Germline assignment: CDR1 MDHEN and CDR2 SYDVKM. The length of the CDR3 is 14 residues. The entire variable domain, with the rest obtained from reference TRBV28 and TRBJ2-1, is as follows: DVKVTQSSRYLVKRTGEKVFLECVQDMDHENMFWYRQDPGLGLRLIYFSYDVKMKEKGDIPEGYSVSREKKERFSLILESASTNQTSMYLCASSSSGKGDEQFFGPGTRLTVL.

The V call is TRBV7-2, the J call TRBJ2-7; 8 nucleotides match TRBD1. CDR3 length: 15 residues. Germline values: CDR1 SGHTA, CDR2 FQGNSA. V lost 4 bases, J lost 2 bases, and 7 bases stayed unmatched. Written as DNA, the CDR3 is TGTGCCAGCAGCTCCCCCGGGACAGGCCCCTACGAGCAGTACTTC. This codes for CASSSPGTGPYEQYF.

This clone was seen only once. The chain combines TRBV7-9 with TRBJ2-5, with 9 bases that match TRBD1. J lost 9 bases, V lost 5 bases, and 16 bases had no gene match. The germline V gene encodes CDR1 SEHNR and CDR2 FQNEAQ (reference sequence). The CDR3 consists of 16 residues. CDR3 nucleotide sequence: TGTGCCAGCAGCGACCGGGACAGGGTAGCGAGCGGGGCCCAGTACTTC. Encoded protein: CASSDRDRVASGAQYF.

The V call is TRBV11-2, the J call TRBJ1-5, with D maybe TRBD1 (6 bases). CDR3 length equals 14 residues. V was clipped by 5 bases and J by 6 bases, with 14 bases between them. CDR1 and CDR2 from the germline V gene are SGHAT and FQNNGV. The CDR3 loop is CASSHRAAGQPQHF. CDR3 nucleotides: TGTGCCAGCAGCCACAGGGCAGCAGGTCAGCCCCAGCATTTT.

This clone was detected a few times. This chain uses TRBV7-9 with TRBJ1-5, with TRBD1 identical over 9 bases. Germline CDR1 and CDR2: SEHNR and FQNEAQ (reference sequence). J gave up 4 bases and V 7 bases, and 2 bases lay outside the gene matches. This CDR3 is 13 amino acids long. The CDR3 coding sequence is TGTGCCAGCACCGGGACAGGGAATCAGCCCCAGCATTTT. Residues: CASTGTGNQPQHF.

The DNA for the CDR3 is TGTGCCAGCAGTTACTCGCCCAGCGGGGGGACAGATACGCAGTATTTT. This gives the protein CASSYSPSGGTDTQYF. The gene calls are TRBV6-2 or TRBV6-3 and TRBJ2-3, with 9 bases aligning to TRBD2. J gave up 3 bases and V 0 bases, and 4 bases lay outside the gene matches. Per the germline V gene, CDR1 is MNHEY and CDR2 is SVGEGT. CDR3 length equals 16 residues.